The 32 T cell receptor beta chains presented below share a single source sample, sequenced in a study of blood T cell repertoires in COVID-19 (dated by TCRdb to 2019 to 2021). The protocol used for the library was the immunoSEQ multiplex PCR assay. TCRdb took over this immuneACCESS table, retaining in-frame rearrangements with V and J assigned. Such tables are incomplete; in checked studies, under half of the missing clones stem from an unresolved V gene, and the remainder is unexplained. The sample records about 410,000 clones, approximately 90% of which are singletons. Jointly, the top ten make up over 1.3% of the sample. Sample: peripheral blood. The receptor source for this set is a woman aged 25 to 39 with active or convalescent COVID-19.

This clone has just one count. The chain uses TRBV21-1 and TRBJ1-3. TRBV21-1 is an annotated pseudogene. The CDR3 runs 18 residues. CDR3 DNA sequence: TGTGCCAGCAGCAAAGGGGCTTTTGTCGGGGGTCCTGGAAACACCATATATTTT. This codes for CASSKGAFVGGPGNTIYF.

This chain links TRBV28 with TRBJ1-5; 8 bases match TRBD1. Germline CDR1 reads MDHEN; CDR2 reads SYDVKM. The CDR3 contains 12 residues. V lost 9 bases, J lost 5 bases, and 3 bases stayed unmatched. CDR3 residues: CASGQGDQPQHF. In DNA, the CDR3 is TGTGCCAGTGGACAGGGAGATCAGCCCCAGCATTTT. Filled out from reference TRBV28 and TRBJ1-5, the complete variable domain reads DVKVTQSSRYLVKRTGEKVFLECVQDMDHENMFWYRQDPGLGLRLIYFSYDVKMKEKGDIPEGYSVSREKKERFSLILESASTNQTSMYLCASGQGDQPQHFGDGTRLSIL.

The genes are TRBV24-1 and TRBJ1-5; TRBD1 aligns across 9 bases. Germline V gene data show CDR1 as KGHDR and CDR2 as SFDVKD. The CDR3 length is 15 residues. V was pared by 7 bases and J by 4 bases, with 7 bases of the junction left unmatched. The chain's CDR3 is CATSPDRGLNQPQHF. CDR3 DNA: TGTGCCACCAGCCCGGACAGGGGATTGAATCAGCCCCAGCATTTT.

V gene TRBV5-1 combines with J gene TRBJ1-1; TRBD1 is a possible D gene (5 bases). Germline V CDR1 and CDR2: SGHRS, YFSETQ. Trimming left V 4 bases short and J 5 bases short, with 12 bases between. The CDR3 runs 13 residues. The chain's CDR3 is CASSAREGTEAFF. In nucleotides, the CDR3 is TGCGCCAGCAGCGCCCGGGAGGGGACTGAAGCTTTCTTT.

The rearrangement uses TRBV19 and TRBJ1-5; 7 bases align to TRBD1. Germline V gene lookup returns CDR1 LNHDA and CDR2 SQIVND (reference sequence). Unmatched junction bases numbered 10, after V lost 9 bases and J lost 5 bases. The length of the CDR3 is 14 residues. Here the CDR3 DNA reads TGTGCCAGCACAGTCGGACAGGCCGATCAGCCCCAGCATTTT. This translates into CASTVGQADQPQHF.

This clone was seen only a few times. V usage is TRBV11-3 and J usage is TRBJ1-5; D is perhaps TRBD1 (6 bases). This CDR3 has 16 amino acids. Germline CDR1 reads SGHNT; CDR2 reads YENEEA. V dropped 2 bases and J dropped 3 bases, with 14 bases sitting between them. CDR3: CASSLKSQGINQPQHF. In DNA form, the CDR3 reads TGTGCCAGCAGCTTAAAGTCACAGGGTATCAATCAGCCCCAGCATTTT.

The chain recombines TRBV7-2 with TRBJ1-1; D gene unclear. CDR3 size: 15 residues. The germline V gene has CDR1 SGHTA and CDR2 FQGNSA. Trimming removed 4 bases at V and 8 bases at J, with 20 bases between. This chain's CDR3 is CASSSRLQPGKEAFF. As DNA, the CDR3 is TGTGCCAGCAGCTCCAGATTGCAGCCCGGGAAGGAAGCTTTCTTT.

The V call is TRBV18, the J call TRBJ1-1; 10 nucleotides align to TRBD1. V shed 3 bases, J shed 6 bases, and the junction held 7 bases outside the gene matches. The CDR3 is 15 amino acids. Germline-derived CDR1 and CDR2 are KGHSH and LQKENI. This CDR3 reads CASSPRQGQGSEAFF. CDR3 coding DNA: TGTGCCAGCTCACCCAGGCAGGGACAGGGGTCTGAAGCTTTCTTT.

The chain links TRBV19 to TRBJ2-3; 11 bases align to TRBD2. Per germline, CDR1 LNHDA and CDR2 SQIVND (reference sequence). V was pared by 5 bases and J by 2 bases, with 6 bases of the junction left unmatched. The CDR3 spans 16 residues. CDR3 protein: CASSPLAGALTDTQYF. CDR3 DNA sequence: TGTGCCAGTAGTCCACTAGCGGGGGCCCTCACAGATACGCAGTATTTT.

CDR3 residues: CAWSPGGGSNQPQHF. The CDR3 DNA sequence: TGTGCCTGGAGTCCAGGGGGAGGAAGCAATCAGCCCCAGCATTTT. The V gene is TRBV30, the J gene TRBJ1-5; 7 nucleotides align to TRBD1. The CDR3 has 15 amino acids. Germline assignment: CDR1 GTSNPN and CDR2 SVGIG (reference sequence). V lost 2 bases to trimming and J lost 1 base; unmatched junction nucleotides: 5.

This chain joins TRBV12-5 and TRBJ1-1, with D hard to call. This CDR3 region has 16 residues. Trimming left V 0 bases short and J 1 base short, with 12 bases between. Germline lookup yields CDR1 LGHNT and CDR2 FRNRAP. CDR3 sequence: CASGLVPSFRNTEAFF. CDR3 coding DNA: TGTGCTAGTGGTTTGGTGCCCTCGTTCAGGAACACTGAAGCTTTCTTT.

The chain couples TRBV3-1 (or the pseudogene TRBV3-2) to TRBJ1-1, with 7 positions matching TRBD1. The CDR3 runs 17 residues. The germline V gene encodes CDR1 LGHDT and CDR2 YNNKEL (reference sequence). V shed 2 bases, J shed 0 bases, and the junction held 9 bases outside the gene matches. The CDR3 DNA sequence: TGTGCCAGCAGCCAAAATAGGGACAGCTTCATGAACACTGAAGCTTTCTTT. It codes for CASSQNRDSFMNTEAFF.

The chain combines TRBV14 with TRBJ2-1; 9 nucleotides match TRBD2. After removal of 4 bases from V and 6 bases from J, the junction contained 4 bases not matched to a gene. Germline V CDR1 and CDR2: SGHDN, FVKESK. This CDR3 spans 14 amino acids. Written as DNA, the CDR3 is TGTGCCAGCAGCCCCTCTAGCGGGATCAATGAGCAGTTCTTC. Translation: CASSPSSGINEQFF.

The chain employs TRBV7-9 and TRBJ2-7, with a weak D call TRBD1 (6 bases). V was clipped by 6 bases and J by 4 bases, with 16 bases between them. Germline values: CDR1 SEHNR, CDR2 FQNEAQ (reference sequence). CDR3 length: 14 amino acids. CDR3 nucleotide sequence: TGTGCCAGCAGTCTCAGGGGATTGGGGTACGAGCAGTACTTC. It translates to CASSLRGLGYEQYF.

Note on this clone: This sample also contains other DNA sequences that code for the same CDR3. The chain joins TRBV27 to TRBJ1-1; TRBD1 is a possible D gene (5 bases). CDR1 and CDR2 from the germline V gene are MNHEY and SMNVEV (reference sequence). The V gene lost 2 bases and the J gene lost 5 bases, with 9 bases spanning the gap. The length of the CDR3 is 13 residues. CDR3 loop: CASSLTGGTEAFF. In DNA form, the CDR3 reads TGTGCCAGCAGTTTAACAGGTGGGACTGAAGCTTTCTTT.

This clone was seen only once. The CDR3 bases are TGTGCCAGCAGTTATGGACAGGGCACCACTGAAGCTTTCTTT. Translated, it gives CASSYGQGTTEAFF. This chain joins TRBV6-4 and TRBJ1-1, with 8 bases that match TRBD1. This CDR3 comprises 14 residues. Germline CDR1 MRHNA, CDR2 SNTAGT. V dropped 5 bases and J dropped 4; count of bases not matched to a gene: 6.

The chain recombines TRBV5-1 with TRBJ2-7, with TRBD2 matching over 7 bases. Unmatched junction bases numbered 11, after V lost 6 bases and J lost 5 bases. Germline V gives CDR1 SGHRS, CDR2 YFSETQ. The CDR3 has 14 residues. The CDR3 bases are TGCGCCAGCACTCCAGCGGGGATGGTACACGAGCAGTACTTC. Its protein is CASTPAGMVHEQYF.

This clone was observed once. DNA for the CDR3: TGCAGTGCTAGGGGGGCCACTGAAGCTTTCTTT. As protein: CSARGATEAFF. This chain connects TRBV20-1 to TRBJ1-1, with D possibly TRBD1 on 6 matching bases. This CDR3 comprises 11 residues. Trimming left V 3 bases short and J 4 bases short, with 6 bases between. Germline values: CDR1 DFQATT, CDR2 SNEGSKA (reference sequence).

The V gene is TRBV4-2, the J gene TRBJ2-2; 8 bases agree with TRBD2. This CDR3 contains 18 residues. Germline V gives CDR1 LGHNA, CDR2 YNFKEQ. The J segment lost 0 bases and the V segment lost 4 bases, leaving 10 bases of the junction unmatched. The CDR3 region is CASSPPQRLASNTGELFF. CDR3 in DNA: TGTGCCAGCAGCCCACCACAACGACTAGCGTCGAACACCGGGGAGCTGTTTTTT.

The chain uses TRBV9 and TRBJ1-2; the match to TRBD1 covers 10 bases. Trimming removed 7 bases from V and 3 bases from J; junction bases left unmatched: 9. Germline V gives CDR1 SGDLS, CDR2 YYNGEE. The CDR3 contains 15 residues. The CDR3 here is CASATTGGADYGYTF. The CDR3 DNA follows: TGTGCCAGCGCTACGACAGGGGGCGCGGACTATGGCTACACCTTC.

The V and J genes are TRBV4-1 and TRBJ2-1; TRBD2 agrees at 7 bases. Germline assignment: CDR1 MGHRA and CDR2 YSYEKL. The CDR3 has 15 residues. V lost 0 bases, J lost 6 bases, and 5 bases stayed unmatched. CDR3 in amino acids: CASSQDWLAANEQFF. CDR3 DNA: TGCGCCAGCAGCCAAGATTGGCTAGCGGCCAATGAGCAGTTCTTC.

CDR3 bases: TGTGCCTGGAGTGTTACATCGCGGCCAGACTCCGACCTATTCAATCAGCCCCAGCATTTT. Encoded protein: CAWSVTSRPDSDLFNQPQHF. The genes are TRBV30 and TRBJ1-5; D is uncertain. Looked up from germline, CDR1 is GTSNPN and CDR2 is SVGIG (reference sequence). The CDR3 is 20 amino acids. Trimming took off 0 bases at V and 3 bases at J, with 27 bases between the two ends.

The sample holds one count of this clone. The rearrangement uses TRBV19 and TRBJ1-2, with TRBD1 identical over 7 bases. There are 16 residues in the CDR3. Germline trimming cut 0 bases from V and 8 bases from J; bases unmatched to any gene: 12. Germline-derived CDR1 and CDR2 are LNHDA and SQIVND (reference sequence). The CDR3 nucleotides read TGTGCCAGTAGTATAGAAGGTCGACAGGGAGAAAGGGGCTACACCTTC. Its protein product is CASSIEGRQGERGYTF.

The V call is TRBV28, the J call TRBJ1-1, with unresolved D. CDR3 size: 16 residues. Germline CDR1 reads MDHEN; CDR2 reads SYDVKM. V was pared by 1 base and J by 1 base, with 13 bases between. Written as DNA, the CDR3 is TGTGCCAGCAGTTTATCCCCCCCAGAATCGAACACTGAAGCTTTCTTT. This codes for CASSLSPPESNTEAFF.

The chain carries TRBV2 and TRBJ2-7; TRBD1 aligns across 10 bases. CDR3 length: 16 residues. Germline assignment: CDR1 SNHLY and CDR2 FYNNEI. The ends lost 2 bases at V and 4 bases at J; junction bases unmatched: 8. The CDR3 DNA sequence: TGTGCCAGCAGTGAACCCTCCGGGACAGGGGTGTACGAGCAGTACTTC. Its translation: CASSEPSGTGVYEQYF. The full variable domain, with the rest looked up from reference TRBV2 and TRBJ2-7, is EPEVTQTPSHQVTQMGQEVILRCVPISNHLYFYWYRQILGQKVEFLVSFYNNEISEKSEIFDDQFSVERPDGSNFTLKIRSTKLEDSAMYFCASSEPSGTGVYEQYFGPGTRLTVT.

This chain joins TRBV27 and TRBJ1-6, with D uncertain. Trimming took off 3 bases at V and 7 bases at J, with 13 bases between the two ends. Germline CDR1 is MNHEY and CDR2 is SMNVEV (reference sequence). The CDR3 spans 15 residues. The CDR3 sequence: CASSLDSNRNSPLHF. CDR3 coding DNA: TGTGCCAGCAGTTTGGACTCCAACAGAAATTCACCCCTCCACTTT.

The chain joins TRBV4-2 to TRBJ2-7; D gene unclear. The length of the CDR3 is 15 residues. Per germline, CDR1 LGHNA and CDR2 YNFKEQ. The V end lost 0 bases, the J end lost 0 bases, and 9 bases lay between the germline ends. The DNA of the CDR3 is TGTGCCAGCAGCCAAGATTTGGGCAGCTCCTACGAGCAGTACTTC. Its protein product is CASSQDLGSSYEQYF.

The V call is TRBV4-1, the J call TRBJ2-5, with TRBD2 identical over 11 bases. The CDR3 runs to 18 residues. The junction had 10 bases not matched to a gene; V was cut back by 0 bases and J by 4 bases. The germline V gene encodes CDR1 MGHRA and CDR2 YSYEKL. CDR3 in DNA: TGCGCCAGCAGCCAAGATAGGCTAGCGGGGGGTGCCCCAGAGACCCAGTACTTC. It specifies CASSQDRLAGGAPETQYF.

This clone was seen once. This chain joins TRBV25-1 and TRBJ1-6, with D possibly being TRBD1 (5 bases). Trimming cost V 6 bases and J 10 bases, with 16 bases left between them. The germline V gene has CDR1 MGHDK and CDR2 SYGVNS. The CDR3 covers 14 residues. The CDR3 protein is CASSEPSTASPLHF. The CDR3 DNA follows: TGTGCCAGCAGCGAACCCTCGACAGCCTCACCCCTCCACTTT. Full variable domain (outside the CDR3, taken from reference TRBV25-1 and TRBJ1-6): EADIYQTPRYLVIGTGKKITLECSQTMGHDKMYWYQQDPGMELHLIHYSYGVNSTEKGDLSSESTVSRIRTEHFPLTLESARPSHTSQYLCASSEPSTASPLHFGNGTRLTVT.

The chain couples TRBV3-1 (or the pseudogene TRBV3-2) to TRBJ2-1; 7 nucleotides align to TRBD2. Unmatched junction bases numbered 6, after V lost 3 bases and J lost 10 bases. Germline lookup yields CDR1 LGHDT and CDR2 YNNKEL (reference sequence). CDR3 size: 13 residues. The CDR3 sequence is CASSQGGSREQFF. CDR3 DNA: TGTGCCAGCAGCCAGGGAGGGAGCCGGGAGCAGTTCTTC.

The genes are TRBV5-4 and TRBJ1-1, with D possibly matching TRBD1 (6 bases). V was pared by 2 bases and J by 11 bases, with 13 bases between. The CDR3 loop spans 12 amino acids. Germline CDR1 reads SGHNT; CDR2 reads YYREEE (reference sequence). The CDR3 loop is CASSFGSGVAFF. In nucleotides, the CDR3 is TGTGCCAGCAGCTTCGGGTCAGGGGTTGCTTTCTTT.

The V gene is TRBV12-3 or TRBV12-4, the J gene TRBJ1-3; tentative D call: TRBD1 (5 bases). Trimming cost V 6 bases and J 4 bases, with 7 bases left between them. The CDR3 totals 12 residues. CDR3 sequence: CASRQVGNTIYF. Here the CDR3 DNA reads TGTGCCAGCAGACAGGTCGGAAACACCATATATTTT.